The entry that follows covers one T cell receptor beta chain sequence. Its target is unknown. PCR employed 60 Vbeta and 13 Jbeta primers. Sequenced by immunoSEQ multiplex PCR; TCRdb stores in-frame clones only, minus some. The sample lists about 200,000 clones, about 70% occurring once. These data come from a study of cytomegalovirus exposure and HLA in healthy donors. Turning to the study itself: From 150 million to 200 million T cells, an earlier analysis saw approximately 110 million unique TCR beta sequences. Genotyping of 398 donors showed that roughly 80% belonged to the Caucasian-associated ancestry cluster.

Broader study findings: A later analysis reportedly identified an Asian-associated ancestry cluster as carrying fewer N-insertions than the roughly 720-donor mean.

From germline, CDR1 is SGHRS and CDR2 YFSETQ. J was trimmed by 3 bases and V by 4 bases; bases with no gene match: 9. This CDR3 contains 16 residues. Sequencing used PBMCs. This receptor was obtained from a man aged 35 to 55 in good health and CMV-seropositive. The chain has TRBV5-1 and TRBJ2-5, with TRBD2 matching 10 bases. Written as DNA, the CDR3 is TGCGCCAGCAGCGCAGAGCGGGGGGGCCGGGAAGAGACCCAGTACTTC. Protein product: CASSAERGGREETQYF.